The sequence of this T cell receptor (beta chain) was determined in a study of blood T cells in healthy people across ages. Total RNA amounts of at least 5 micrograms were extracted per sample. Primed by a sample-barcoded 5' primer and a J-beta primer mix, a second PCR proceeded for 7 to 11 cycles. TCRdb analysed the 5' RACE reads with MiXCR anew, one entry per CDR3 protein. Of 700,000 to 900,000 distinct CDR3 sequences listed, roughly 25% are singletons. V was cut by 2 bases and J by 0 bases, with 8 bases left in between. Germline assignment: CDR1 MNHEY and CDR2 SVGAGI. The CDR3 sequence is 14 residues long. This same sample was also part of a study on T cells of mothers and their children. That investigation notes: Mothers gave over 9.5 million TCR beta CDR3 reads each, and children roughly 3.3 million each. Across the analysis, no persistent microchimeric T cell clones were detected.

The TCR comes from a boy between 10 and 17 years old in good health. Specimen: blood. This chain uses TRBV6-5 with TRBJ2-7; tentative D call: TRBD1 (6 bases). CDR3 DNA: TGTGCCAGCAGTTACGACAGGTTCTCCTACGAGCAGTACTTC. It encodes CASSYDRFSYEQYF.